These 18 T cell receptor beta chains originate from one sample sequenced in a study of blood T cell repertoires in COVID-19. The table came from immunoSEQ multiplex PCR; TCRdb's copy has only in-frame clones and leaves some out. The table includes fewer than 200,000 clones, 80% detected once. The specimen was peripheral blood. The receptors were gathered from a man aged 65 to 85 with active or convalescent COVID-19.

This chain uses TRBV29-1 with TRBJ1-1; D possibly corresponds to TRBD1 (5 bases). This CDR3 region has 11 residues. Germline V gene lookup returns CDR1 SQVTM and CDR2 ANQGSEA. Trimming stripped 0 bases from V and 8 bases from J, with 7 bases between. The CDR3 nucleotides are TGCAGCGTTGAAGAGGGGCTAGAAGCTTTCTTT. It is translated as CSVEEGLEAFF.

This clone was observed a few times. The rearrangement uses TRBV5-5 and TRBJ2-5; 9 bases fit TRBD2. CDR1 and CDR2 (germline): SGHKS, YYEKEE (reference sequence). V lost 4 bases and J lost 2; bases outside the gene matches: 3. This CDR3 comprises 14 residues. Written as DNA, the CDR3 is TGTGCCAGCAGCGCGCGGGGGGGACAAGAGACCCAGTACTTC. Its protein product is CASSARGGQETQYF.

CDR3 DNA sequence: TGCGCCAGCAGCCCGGGAGGGGGGCGAAGTTCACCCCTCCACTTT. Its protein is CASSPGGGRSSPLHF. This chain joins TRBV5-1 and TRBJ1-6; tentative D call: TRBD1 (6 bases). The CDR3 is 15 amino acids. Germline CDR1 SGHRS, CDR2 YFSETQ. V was shortened by 4 bases and J by 9 bases, with 17 bases between the two germline ends.

This chain connects TRBV12-5 to TRBJ2-7; maybe TRBD2 (5 bases). Looked up from germline, CDR1 is LGHNT and CDR2 is FRNRAP. Trimming pared 7 bases from V and 5 bases from J, leaving 12 bases between. This CDR3 is 12 amino acids long. DNA for the CDR3: TGTGCTAGTGCCCCGGGGAATGACGAGCAGTACTTC. Translated: CASAPGNDEQYF.

The rearrangement joins TRBV4-1 to TRBJ2-7; possibly TRBD1 for D (6 bases). This CDR3 comprises 15 residues. V was pared by 6 bases and J by 2 bases, with 17 bases between. CDR1 is MGHRA and CDR2 is YSYEKL in the germline V gene. The CDR3 DNA reads as TGCGCCAGCAGTCAAACAGGGATCCCTCCCTACGAGCAGTACTTC. It encodes CASSQTGIPPYEQYF.

The chain joins TRBV29-1 to TRBJ2-5, with 10 bases fitting TRBD2. Germline CDR1 SQVTM, CDR2 ANQGSEA. This CDR3 is built from 20 residues. Unmatched junction bases numbered 20, after V lost 4 bases and J lost 0 bases. CDR3 sequence (DNA): TGCAGCGTTGGAGCCCCTTGGCGGCGGAGCGGGAGGGGGTACCAAGAGACCCAGTACTTC. It specifies CSVGAPWRRSGRGYQETQYF.

The CDR3 nucleotides read TGTGCCAGCACCAAGGGGGAGTATGGTTCACCCCTCCACTTT. This gives the protein CASTKGEYGSPLHF. The V gene is TRBV6-5, the J gene TRBJ1-6; D is perhaps TRBD1 (6 bases). Germline loops: CDR1 MNHEY, CDR2 SVGAGI. This CDR3 region has 14 residues. Trimming removed 7 bases from V and 9 bases from J, with 16 bases in between.

The V call is TRBV30, the J call TRBJ1-1; TRBD1 might be the D (6 bases). V was trimmed by 3 bases and J by 10 bases, leaving 15 bases between them. Germline CDR1 GTSNPN, CDR2 SVGIG (reference sequence). The CDR3 contains 12 residues. The CDR3 here is CAWSPGDIVAFF. CDR3 bases: TGTGCCTGGAGCCCAGGGGATATAGTAGCTTTCTTT.

The rearrangement joins TRBV2 to TRBJ2-7, with TRBD2 matching over 13 bases. V gave up 5 bases and J gave up 3 bases; unmatched junction bases: 1. Germline-derived CDR1 and CDR2 are SNHLY and FYNNEI. The CDR3 is 14 amino acids. The CDR3 coding sequence is TGTGCCAGCAGTTGGACTAGCGGGAGCTACGAGCAGTACTTC. This codes for CASSWTSGSYEQYF. The full variable domain, its missing parts supplied by reference TRBV2 and TRBJ2-7, is EPEVTQTPSHQVTQMGQEVILRCVPISNHLYFYWYRQILGQKVEFLVSFYNNEISEKSEIFDDQFSVERPDGSNFTLKIRSTKLEDSAMYFCASSWTSGSYEQYFGPGTRLTVT.

V gene TRBV9 combines with J gene TRBJ2-6, with TRBD1 matching 7 bases. The V gene's germline CDR1 is SGDLS and CDR2 YYNGEE. The V and J ends lost 4 bases and 1 base, in that order; junction bases with no gene match: 2. The CDR3 runs to 15 residues. Here the CDR3 reads CASSIQGSGANVLTF. DNA for the CDR3: TGTGCCAGCAGCATACAGGGGTCTGGGGCCAACGTCCTGACTTTC.

The CDR3 reads CAWSEQAASPLHF. In nucleotides, the CDR3 is TGTGCCTGGAGTGAACAGGCGGCATCACCCCTCCACTTT. The gene calls are TRBV30 and TRBJ1-6, with D possibly being TRBD1 (5 bases). The V end lost 1 base, the J end lost 10 bases, and 11 bases lay between the germline ends. In germline, CDR1 is GTSNPN, CDR2 SVGIG (reference sequence). The CDR3 is 13 amino acids.

V usage is TRBV6-5 and J usage is TRBJ2-3; TRBD2 agrees at 9 bases. Germline CDR1 is MNHEY and CDR2 is SVGAGI. The CDR3 is made up of 15 amino acids. The V and J ends lost 2 bases and 3 bases, in that order; junction bases with no gene match: 3. The CDR3 DNA reads as TGTGCCAGCAGTTACGGGCGGGGGGGAACAGATACGCAGTATTTT. This encodes CASSYGRGGTDTQYF.

The chain uses TRBV5-8 and TRBJ1-5; D unclear. CDR1 is SGHTS and CDR2 is YDEGEE in the germline V gene. The V gene lost 0 bases and the J gene lost 11 bases, with 18 bases spanning the gap. CDR3 size: 15 residues. This chain's CDR3 is CASSLVISGSGAQHF. For the CDR3, the DNA is TGTGCCAGCAGCTTGGTCATAAGTGGCTCCGGGGCCCAGCATTTT.

V and J are TRBV11-2 and TRBJ2-7, with 7 bases fitting TRBD2. The CDR3 is made up of 14 amino acids. CDR1 is SGHAT, CDR2 FQNNGV, per germline. V was clipped by 6 bases and J by 3 bases; unmatched bases: 8. DNA of the CDR3: TGTGCCAGCAGAACCATTAGCGGGTTCTACGAGCAGTACTTC. Protein product: CASRTISGFYEQYF.

The chain uses TRBV4-3 and TRBJ2-5, with 10 bases aligning to TRBD1. This CDR3 is 15 amino acids long. The V gene's germline CDR1 is LGHNA and CDR2 YSLEER. The V and J ends lost 0 bases and 4 bases, in that order; junction bases with no gene match: 2. CDR3 sequence reads: CASSQDRQGAETQYF. CDR3 nucleotides: TGCGCCAGCAGCCAAGATCGACAGGGGGCAGAGACCCAGTACTTC.

The rearrangement joins TRBV7-8 to TRBJ1-2, with 8 bases that match TRBD1. V lost 4 bases to trimming and J lost 7 bases; unmatched junction nucleotides: 2. Germline lookup yields CDR1 SGHVS and CDR2 FQNEAQ. The CDR3 length is 12 residues. The CDR3 here is CASSWDRSGYTF. The CDR3 region has the DNA TGTGCCAGCAGCTGGGACAGGTCTGGCTACACCTTC.

This chain links TRBV28 with TRBJ1-6; D is uncertain. Trimming left V 8 bases short and J 7 bases short, with 15 bases between. The CDR3 totals 14 residues. Per the germline V gene, CDR1 is MDHEN and CDR2 is SYDVKM. CDR3 sequence reads: CASLGFGENSPLHF. The CDR3, as DNA: TGTGCCAGCTTAGGGTTCGGGGAAAATTCACCCCTCCACTTT.

The chain carries TRBV6-2 or TRBV6-3 and TRBJ1-2; D may be TRBD1 (6 bases). V gave up 6 bases and J gave up 3 bases, with 11 bases separating them. Germline V gene sequence: CDR1 MNHEY, CDR2 SVGEGT. CDR3 length: 13 residues. CDR3 loop: CASSFPGDYGYTF. For the CDR3, the DNA is TGTGCCAGCAGCTTCCCAGGGGACTATGGCTACACCTTC.